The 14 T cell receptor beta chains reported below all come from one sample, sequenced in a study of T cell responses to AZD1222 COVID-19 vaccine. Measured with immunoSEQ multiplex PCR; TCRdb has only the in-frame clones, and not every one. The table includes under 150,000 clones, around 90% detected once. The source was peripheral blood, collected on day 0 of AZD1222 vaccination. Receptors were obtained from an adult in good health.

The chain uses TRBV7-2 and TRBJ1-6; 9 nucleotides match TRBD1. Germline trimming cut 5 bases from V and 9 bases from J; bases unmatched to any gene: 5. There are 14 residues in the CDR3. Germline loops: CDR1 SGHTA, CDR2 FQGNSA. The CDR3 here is CASSQGQGGSPLHF. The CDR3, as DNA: TGTGCCAGCAGCCAGGGACAGGGTGGTTCACCCCTCCACTTT. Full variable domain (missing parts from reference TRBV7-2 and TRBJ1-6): GAGVSQSPSNKVTEKGKDVELRCDPISGHTALYWYRQSLGQGLEFLIYFQGNSAPDKSGLPSDRFSAERTGGSVSTLTIQRTQQEDSAVYLCASSQGQGGSPLHFGNGTRLTVT.

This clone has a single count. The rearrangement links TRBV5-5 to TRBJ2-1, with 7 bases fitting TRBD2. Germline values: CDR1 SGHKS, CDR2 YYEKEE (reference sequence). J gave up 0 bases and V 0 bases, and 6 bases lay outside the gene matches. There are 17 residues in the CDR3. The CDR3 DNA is TGTGCCAGCAGCTTGGGGGTCGGGGGGAGCTCCTACAATGAGCAGTTCTTC. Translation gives CASSLGVGGSSYNEQFF. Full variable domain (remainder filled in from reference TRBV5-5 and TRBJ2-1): DAGVTQSPTHLIKTRGQQVTLRCSPISGHKSVSWYQQVLGQGPQFIFQYYEKEERGRGNFPDRFSARQFPNYSSELNVNALLLGDSALYLCASSLGVGGSSYNEQFFGPGTRLTVL.

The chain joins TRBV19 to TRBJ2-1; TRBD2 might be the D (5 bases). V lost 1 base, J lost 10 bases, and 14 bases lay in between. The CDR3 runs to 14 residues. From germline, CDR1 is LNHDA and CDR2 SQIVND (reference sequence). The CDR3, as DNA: TGTGCCAGTAGTATAGTAGCTAGCAACCGAGAGCAGTTCTTC. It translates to CASSIVASNREQFF.

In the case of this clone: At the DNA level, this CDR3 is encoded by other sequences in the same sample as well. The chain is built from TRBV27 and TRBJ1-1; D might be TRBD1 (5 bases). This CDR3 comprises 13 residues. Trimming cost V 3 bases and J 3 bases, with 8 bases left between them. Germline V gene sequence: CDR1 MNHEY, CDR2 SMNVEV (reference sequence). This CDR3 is CASSLSRDTEAFF. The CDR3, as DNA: TGTGCCAGCAGTTTGAGCAGGGACACTGAAGCTTTCTTT.

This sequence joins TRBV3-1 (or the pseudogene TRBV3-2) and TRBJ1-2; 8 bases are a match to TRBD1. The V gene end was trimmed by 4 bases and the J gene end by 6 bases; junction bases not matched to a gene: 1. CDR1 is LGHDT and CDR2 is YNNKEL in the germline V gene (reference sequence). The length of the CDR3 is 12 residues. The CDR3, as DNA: TGTGCCAGCAGCCCGACAGGGGATGGCTACACCTTC. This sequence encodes CASSPTGDGYTF.

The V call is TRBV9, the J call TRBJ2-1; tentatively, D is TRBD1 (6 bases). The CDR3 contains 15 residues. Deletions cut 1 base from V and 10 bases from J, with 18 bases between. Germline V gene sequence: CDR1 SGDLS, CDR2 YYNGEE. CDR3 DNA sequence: TGTGCCAGCAGCGTAATGGCAGGGGTCTCGCAGGAGCAGTTCTTC. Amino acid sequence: CASSVMAGVSQEQFF. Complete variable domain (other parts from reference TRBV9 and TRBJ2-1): DSGVTQTPKHLITATGQRVTLRCSPRSGDLSVYWYQQSLDQGLQFLIQYYNGEERAKGNILERFSAQQFPDLHSELNLSSLELGDSALYFCASSVMAGVSQEQFFGPGTRLTVL.

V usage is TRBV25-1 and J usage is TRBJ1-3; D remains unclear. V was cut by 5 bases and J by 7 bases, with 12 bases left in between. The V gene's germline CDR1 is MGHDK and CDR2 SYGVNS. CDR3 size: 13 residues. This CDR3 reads CASSLNYVNTIYF. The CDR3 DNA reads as TGTGCCAGCAGTCTCAATTATGTTAACACCATATATTTT.

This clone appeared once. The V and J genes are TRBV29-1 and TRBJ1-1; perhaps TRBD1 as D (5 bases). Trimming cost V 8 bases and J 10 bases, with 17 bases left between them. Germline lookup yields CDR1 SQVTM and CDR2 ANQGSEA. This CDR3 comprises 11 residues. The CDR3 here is CSYVRETRAFF. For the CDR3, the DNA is TGCAGCTATGTCAGGGAAACGAGAGCTTTCTTT. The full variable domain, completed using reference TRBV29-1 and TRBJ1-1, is SAVISQKPSRDICQRGTSLTIQCQVDSQVTMMFWYRQQPGQSLTLIATANQGSEATYESGFVIDKFPISRPNLTFSTLTVSNMSPEDSSIYLCSYVRETRAFFGQGTRLTVV.

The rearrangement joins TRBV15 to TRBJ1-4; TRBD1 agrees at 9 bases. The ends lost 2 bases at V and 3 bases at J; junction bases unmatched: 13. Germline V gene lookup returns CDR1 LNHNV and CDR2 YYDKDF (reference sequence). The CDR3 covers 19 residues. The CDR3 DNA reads TGTGCCACCAGCAGAACCCGAACAGGGGGCAGGAAGGCTAATGAAAAACTGTTTTTT. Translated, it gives CATSRTRTGGRKANEKLFF.

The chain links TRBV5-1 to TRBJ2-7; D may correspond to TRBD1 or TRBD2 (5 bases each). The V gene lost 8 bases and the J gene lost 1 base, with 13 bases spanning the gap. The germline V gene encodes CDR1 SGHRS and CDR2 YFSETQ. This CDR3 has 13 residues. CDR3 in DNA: TGCGCCAGTTGGGACGGACCGTCCTACGAGCAGTACTTC. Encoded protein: CASWDGPSYEQYF.

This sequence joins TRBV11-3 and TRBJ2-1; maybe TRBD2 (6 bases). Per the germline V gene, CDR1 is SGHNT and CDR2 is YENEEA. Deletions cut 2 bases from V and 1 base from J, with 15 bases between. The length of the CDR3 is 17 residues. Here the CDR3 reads CASSLKRLANSYNEQFF. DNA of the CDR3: TGTGCCAGCAGCTTAAAACGCCTAGCGAATTCCTACAATGAGCAGTTCTTC.

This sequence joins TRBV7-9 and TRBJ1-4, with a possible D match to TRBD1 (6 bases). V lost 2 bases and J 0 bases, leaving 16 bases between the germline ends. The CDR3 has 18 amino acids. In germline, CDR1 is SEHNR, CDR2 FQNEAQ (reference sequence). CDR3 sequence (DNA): TGTGCCAGCAGCTTAAATCAGGGGATTGCCTCAACTAATGAAAAACTGTTTTTT. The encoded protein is CASSLNQGIASTNEKLFF.

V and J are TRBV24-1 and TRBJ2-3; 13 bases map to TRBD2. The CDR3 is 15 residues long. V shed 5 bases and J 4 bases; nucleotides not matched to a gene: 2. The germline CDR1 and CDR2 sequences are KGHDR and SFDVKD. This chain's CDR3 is CATSGTSGRADTQYF. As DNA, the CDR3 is TGTGCCACCAGTGGGACTAGCGGGAGAGCAGATACGCAGTATTTT.

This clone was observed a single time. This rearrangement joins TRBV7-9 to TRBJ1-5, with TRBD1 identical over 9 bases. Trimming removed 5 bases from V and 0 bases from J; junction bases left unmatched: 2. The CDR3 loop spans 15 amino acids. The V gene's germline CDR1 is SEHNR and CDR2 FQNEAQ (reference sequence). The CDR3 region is CASSRQGDSNQPQHF. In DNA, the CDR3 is TGTGCCAGCAGCCGACAGGGGGATAGCAATCAGCCCCAGCATTTT.